This TCR beta chain was found in a study of beta chain features in type 1 diabetes. Regarding the study as a whole: TCRB repertoires of naive, central memory and Treg cells appeared more similar among patients than among healthy donors.

This clone was seen a few times. Its matching antigen is unknown. Isolated RNA was reverse transcribed in full, so expressed TCRB transcripts were sequenced. Profiling relied on immunoSEQ multiplex PCR, and the TCRdb table lists in-frame clones only, not all of them. The sample consists of hundreds of thousands of clones, around 16% of them appearing once. V dropped 5 bases and J dropped 2 bases, with 16 bases sitting between them. CDR3 size: 15 residues. The V gene's germline CDR1 is SGHTA and CDR2 FQGNSA. The sequencing input was naive CD4+ T cells from blood. The chain has TRBV7-2 and TRBJ2-7; D is perhaps TRBD1 (6 bases). This receptor was taken from a man aged 18 to 29 in good health. DNA for the CDR3: TGTGCCAGCAGCCTCCAATGGGGGCTTACCTACGAGCAGTACTTC. It yields the protein CASSLQWGLTYEQYF.